The clone carrying this TCR beta chain was counted only a few times. The antigen remains unidentified. The CDR3 extends over 15 amino acids. V was pared by 0 bases and J by 2 bases, with 3 bases of the junction left unmatched. The germline V gene encodes CDR1 MNHEY and CDR2 SVGAGI. PCR employed 60 Vbeta and 13 Jbeta primers. Only in-frame clones appear in the TCRdb table, and some are missing; sequencing was by immunoSEQ multiplex PCR. Counted here are about 98,000 clones, around 80% occurring once; the ten biggest clones make up approximately 10%. The data originate from a study of cytomegalovirus exposure and HLA in healthy donors. Study findings and constraints: Despite most TCR sequences being rare, some public TCRs occurred in many donors.

Sequenced input: PBMCs. This TCR was sampled from a man younger than 30 in good health and CMV-seropositive. The J gene is TRBJ1-1, the V gene TRBV6-5; 7 bases are shared with TRBD1. The chain's CDR3 is CASSYSYRGNTEAFF. The CDR3 DNA reads TGTGCCAGCAGTTACTCGTACAGGGGTAACACTGAAGCTTTCTTT.